This is a list of T cell receptor beta chains from one sample in a study of cytomegalovirus exposure and HLA in healthy donors. Sequencing was performed with immunoSEQ multiplex PCR; in TCRdb, only in-frame clones are kept and a portion is missing. The sample contains roughly 80,000 clones, around three quarters of which appear only once. The specimen sequenced was PBMCs. Receptors originate from a middle-aged woman in good health and CMV-seronegative. Each CDR3 is given with its conserved first and last residue. A D gene is named only where the DNA matches it firmly. Clone size appears in some rows only: once, few, many, or a class for an expanded clone.

clone_size: -
j_call: TRBJ2-7
d_call: -
v_call: TRBV29-1
cdr3_aa: CSVAYSSSYEQYF
cdr3_nt: TGCAGCGTTGCGTATTCTAGCTCCTACGAGCAGTACTTC

clone_size: -
j_call: TRBJ1-1
d_call: -
v_call: TRBV7-8
cdr3_aa: CASSPERGIEAFF
cdr3_nt: TGTGCCAGCAGCCCCGAGAGGGGGATTGAAGCTTTCTTT

clone_size: -
j_call: TRBJ1-2
d_call: -
v_call: TRBV11-2
cdr3_aa: CASSLGGVNGYTF
cdr3_nt: TGTGCCAGCAGCTTAGGGGGAGTAAATGGCTACACCTTC

clone_size: few
j_call: TRBJ1-1
d_call: -
v_call: TRBV28
cdr3_aa: CASSLAQLNTEAFF
cdr3_nt: TGTGCCAGCAGTTTAGCTCAGTTGAACACTGAAGCTTTCTTT

clone_size: -
j_call: TRBJ2-1
d_call: -
v_call: TRBV7-8
cdr3_aa: CASSLVSYNEQFF
cdr3_nt: TGTGCCAGCAGCTTAGTGAGTTACAATGAGCAGTTCTTC

clone_size: -
j_call: TRBJ2-7
d_call: -
v_call: TRBV4-3
cdr3_aa: CASSQDGGSDEQYF
cdr3_nt: TGCGCCAGCAGCCAAGATGGGGGGAGTGACGAGCAGTACTTC

clone_size: -
j_call: TRBJ2-1
d_call: TRBD2
v_call: TRBV19
cdr3_aa: CASSMGGDYNEQFF
cdr3_nt: TGTGCCAGTAGTATGGGGGGGGACTACAATGAGCAGTTCTTC

clone_size: -
j_call: TRBJ2-7
d_call: TRBD2
v_call: TRBV18
cdr3_aa: CASSLGGLAGVSEQYF
cdr3_nt: TGTGCCAGCTCACTTGGGGGACTAGCGGGAGTGAGCGAGCAGTACTTC

clone_size: -
j_call: TRBJ2-1
d_call: -
v_call: TRBV6-5
cdr3_aa: CATRTNNEQFF
cdr3_nt: TGTGCCACCCGGACTAACAATGAACAGTTCTTC

clone_size: -
j_call: TRBJ1-1
d_call: -
v_call: TRBV9
cdr3_aa: CASSGGESPNTEAFF
cdr3_nt: TGTGCCAGCAGCGGAGGCGAGTCTCCGAACACTGAAGCTTTCTTT

clone_size: -
j_call: TRBJ2-3
d_call: TRBD2
v_call: TRBV6-4
cdr3_aa: CASSDSNGGDTQYF
cdr3_nt: TGTGCCAGCAGTGACTCCAACGGGGGGGATACGCAGTATTTT

clone_size: -
j_call: TRBJ2-1
d_call: TRBD2
v_call: TRBV7-8
cdr3_aa: CASRPSGGGPQFF
cdr3_nt: TGTGCCAGCAGACCCTCTGGGGGAGGGCCCCAGTTCTTC

clone_size: -
j_call: TRBJ2-3
d_call: TRBD1
v_call: TRBV5-5
cdr3_aa: CASSYPQGNTQYF
cdr3_nt: TGTGCCAGCAGCTACCCACAGGGGAATACGCAGTATTTT

clone_size: -
j_call: TRBJ1-2
d_call: -
v_call: TRBV28
cdr3_aa: CASSLWTTVNYGYTF
cdr3_nt: TGTGCCAGCAGTTTATGGACGACAGTTAACTATGGCTACACCTTC

clone_size: once
j_call: TRBJ2-1
d_call: TRBD2
v_call: TRBV7-2
cdr3_aa: CASSYSLAPFNNEQFF
cdr3_nt: TGTGCCAGCAGCTATTCACTAGCGCCTTTCAACAATGAGCAGTTCTTC

clone_size: few
j_call: TRBJ1-1
d_call: -
v_call: TRBV9
cdr3_aa: CASSGGSLNTEAFF
cdr3_nt: TGTGCCAGCAGCGGAGGTAGCCTGAACACTGAAGCTTTCTTT

clone_size: -
j_call: TRBJ2-1
d_call: -
v_call: TRBV11-3
cdr3_aa: CASSIGQNYNEQFF
cdr3_nt: TGTGCCAGCAGCATTGGGCAGAACTACAATGAGCAGTTCTTC

clone_size: -
j_call: TRBJ2-3
d_call: -
v_call: TRBV30
cdr3_aa: CAWSLANTDTQYF
cdr3_nt: TGTGCCTGGAGCTTGGCCAACACAGATACGCAGTATTTT

clone_size: -
j_call: TRBJ2-3
d_call: -
v_call: TRBV5-1
cdr3_aa: CASRGLSNTDTQYF
cdr3_nt: TGCGCCAGCAGGGGACTTAGTAACACAGATACGCAGTATTTT

clone_size: -
j_call: TRBJ2-5
d_call: -
v_call: TRBV7-6
cdr3_aa: CASSLVPGVETQYF
cdr3_nt: TGTGCCAGCAGCTTAGTACCGGGGGTAGAGACCCAGTACTTC

clone_size: -
j_call: TRBJ2-3
d_call: -
v_call: TRBV15
cdr3_aa: CATSRAIGGTDTQYF
cdr3_nt: TGTGCCACCAGCAGGGCGATAGGGGGAACAGATACGCAGTATTTT

clone_size: -
j_call: TRBJ1-3
d_call: TRBD1
v_call: TRBV5-8
cdr3_aa: CASSRRDRLYSGNTIYF
cdr3_nt: TGTGCCAGCAGCCGAAGGGACAGGCTTTACTCTGGAAACACCATATATTTT

clone_size: -
j_call: TRBJ1-5
d_call: -
v_call: TRBV19
cdr3_aa: CASSIDTGQGQPQHF
cdr3_nt: TGTGCCAGTAGTATAGATACAGGGCAGGGGCAGCCCCAGCATTTT

clone_size: few
j_call: TRBJ2-7
d_call: TRBD2
v_call: TRBV10-3
cdr3_aa: CAISAPRAGVGEQYF
cdr3_nt: TGTGCCATCAGTGCCCCAAGGGCGGGAGTGGGAGAGCAGTACTTC

clone_size: -
j_call: TRBJ1-5
d_call: -
v_call: TRBV7-9
cdr3_aa: CASSPGGGNQPQHF
cdr3_nt: TGTGCCAGCAGCCCGGGGGGCGGGAATCAGCCCCAGCATTTT

clone_size: -
j_call: TRBJ1-1
d_call: -
v_call: TRBV7-6
cdr3_aa: CASSRNTGNTEAFF
cdr3_nt: TGTGCCAGCAGCCGCAATACAGGGAACACTGAAGCTTTCTTT

clone_size: -
j_call: TRBJ1-5
d_call: -
v_call: TRBV5-1
cdr3_aa: CASSRTGGDQPQHF
cdr3_nt: TGCGCCAGCAGCCGAACGGGGGGCGATCAGCCCCAGCATTTT

clone_size: -
j_call: TRBJ2-3
d_call: TRBD1
v_call: TRBV6-1
cdr3_aa: CASQGVTDTQYF
cdr3_nt: TGTGCCAGCCAGGGGGTCACAGATACGCAGTATTTT

clone_size: -
j_call: TRBJ1-2
d_call: TRBD1
v_call: TRBV5-1
cdr3_aa: CASSPGDRENYGYTF
cdr3_nt: TGCGCCAGCAGCCCTGGGGACAGGGAGAACTATGGCTACACCTTC

clone_size: -
j_call: TRBJ1-1
d_call: -
v_call: TRBV18
cdr3_aa: CASSEWQNTEAFF
cdr3_nt: TGTGCCAGCAGCGAATGGCAGAACACTGAAGCTTTCTTT

clone_size: -
j_call: TRBJ1-1
d_call: -
v_call: TRBV13
cdr3_aa: CASSSQSARTEAFF
cdr3_nt: TGTGCCAGCAGTTCCCAATCGGCTAGGACTGAAGCTTTCTTT

clone_size: -
j_call: TRBJ2-2
d_call: TRBD2
v_call: TRBV7-6
cdr3_aa: CASSLGTSGRAGELFF
cdr3_nt: TGTGCCAGCAGCTTGGGGACTAGCGGGAGGGCCGGGGAGCTGTTTTTT

clone_size: -
j_call: TRBJ2-7
d_call: -
v_call: TRBV29-1
cdr3_aa: CSVEDQAGESEQYF
cdr3_nt: TGCAGCGTTGAAGACCAGGCAGGGGAGTCCGAGCAGTACTTC

clone_size: once
j_call: TRBJ2-7
d_call: TRBD2
v_call: TRBV28
cdr3_aa: CASSFRREASYEQYF
cdr3_nt: TGTGCCAGCAGTTTCAGGCGGGAGGCATCCTACGAGCAGTACTTC

clone_size: -
j_call: TRBJ2-3
d_call: -
v_call: TRBV5-1
cdr3_aa: CASSLGGSTDTQYF
cdr3_nt: TGCGCCAGCAGCTTGGGCGGTAGCACAGATACGCAGTATTTT

clone_size: -
j_call: TRBJ2-4
d_call: -
v_call: TRBV4-1
cdr3_aa: CASSQDTAGREAKNIQYF
cdr3_nt: TGCGCCAGCAGCCAAGATACGGCAGGGCGGGAAGCCAAAAACATTCAGTACTTC

clone_size: -
j_call: TRBJ2-5
d_call: -
v_call: TRBV5-5
cdr3_aa: CASSFSVEETQYF
cdr3_nt: TGTGCCAGCAGCTTCTCTGTTGAGGAGACCCAGTACTTC

clone_size: -
j_call: TRBJ2-2
d_call: -
v_call: TRBV27
cdr3_aa: CASSPPWGPGELFF
cdr3_nt: TGTGCCAGCAGCCCACCTTGGGGCCCCGGGGAGCTGTTTTTT

clone_size: -
j_call: TRBJ2-3
d_call: -
v_call: TRBV28
cdr3_aa: CASSLSGYTDTQYF
cdr3_nt: TGTGCCAGCAGTTTAAGCGGATACACAGATACGCAGTATTTT

clone_size: -
j_call: TRBJ1-3
d_call: -
v_call: TRBV11-2
cdr3_aa: CASSPVRNSGNTIYF
cdr3_nt: TGTGCCAGCAGCCCCGTGCGGAACTCTGGAAACACCATATATTTT

clone_size: -
j_call: TRBJ1-6
d_call: -
v_call: TRBV7-3
cdr3_aa: CASTEDRGISPLHF
cdr3_nt: TGTGCCAGCACCGAGGACAGAGGGATTTCACCCCTCCACTTT

clone_size: -
j_call: TRBJ2-5
d_call: TRBD1
v_call: TRBV2
cdr3_aa: CASAFDRGRETQYF
cdr3_nt: TGTGCCAGCGCGTTCGACAGGGGCCGAGAGACCCAGTACTTC

clone_size: -
j_call: TRBJ2-7
d_call: -
v_call: TRBV7-2
cdr3_aa: CASSSLSSYEQYF
cdr3_nt: TGTGCCAGCAGCTCCCTCAGCTCCTACGAGCAGTACTTC

clone_size: -
j_call: TRBJ1-2
d_call: TRBD1
v_call: TRBV7-8
cdr3_aa: CASSLRGQEAHLNYGYTF
cdr3_nt: TGTGCCAGCAGCTTACGGGGACAGGAGGCCCACCTTAACTATGGCTACACCTTC

clone_size: -
j_call: TRBJ2-5
d_call: TRBD2
v_call: TRBV6-5
cdr3_aa: CASSYTGTSGSETQYF
cdr3_nt: TGTGCCAGCAGTTATACCGGGACTAGCGGGAGTGAGACCCAGTACTTC

clone_size: -
j_call: TRBJ2-7
d_call: -
v_call: TRBV7-6
cdr3_aa: CASSPRPRGSYEQYF
cdr3_nt: TGTGCCAGCAGCCCCCGACCCCGAGGCTCCTACGAGCAGTACTTC

clone_size: once
j_call: TRBJ2-3
d_call: -
v_call: TRBV9
cdr3_aa: CASSVALRTDTQYF
cdr3_nt: TGTGCCAGCAGCGTAGCTCTTCGCACAGATACGCAGTATTTT

clone_size: -
j_call: TRBJ2-1
d_call: -
v_call: TRBV14
cdr3_aa: CASSRRIGYPLNEQFF
cdr3_nt: TGTGCCAGCAGCCGGAGGATCGGGTACCCCCTCAATGAGCAGTTCTTC

clone_size: -
j_call: TRBJ2-7
d_call: TRBD2
v_call: TRBV6-1
cdr3_aa: CASRREGLLSEQYF
cdr3_nt: TGTGCCAGCAGGAGGGAGGGTCTACTCAGCGAGCAGTACTTC

clone_size: -
j_call: TRBJ1-1
d_call: -
v_call: TRBV18
cdr3_aa: CASSQVVDTEAFF
cdr3_nt: TGTGCCAGCTCACAAGTAGTCGACACTGAAGCTTTCTTT

clone_size: -
j_call: TRBJ2-7
d_call: -
v_call: TRBV21-1
cdr3_aa: CASSKGTFSYEQYF
cdr3_nt: TGTGCCAGCAGCAAAGGGACTTTCTCCTACGAGCAGTACTTC

clone_size: -
j_call: TRBJ1-2
d_call: -
v_call: TRBV11-2
cdr3_aa: CASSPEGYGYTF
cdr3_nt: TGTGCCAGCAGCCCAGAGGGCTATGGCTACACCTTC

clone_size: -
j_call: TRBJ2-7
d_call: TRBD1
v_call: TRBV14
cdr3_aa: CASSQDARGRLEQYF
cdr3_nt: TGTGCCAGCAGCCAAGATGCCAGGGGGCGTCTCGAGCAGTACTTC

clone_size: -
j_call: TRBJ2-3
d_call: TRBD2
v_call: TRBV7-2
cdr3_aa: CASSLVAGGGSSTDTQYF
cdr3_nt: TGTGCCAGCAGCTTAGTAGCGGGGGGCGGGTCGAGCACAGATACGCAGTATTTT

clone_size: -
j_call: TRBJ2-1
d_call: -
v_call: TRBV30
cdr3_aa: CAWSVSFSVEQFF
cdr3_nt: TGTGCCTGGAGTGTGTCGTTTAGCGTTGAGCAGTTCTTC

clone_size: -
j_call: TRBJ2-1
d_call: TRBD2
v_call: TRBV7-3
cdr3_aa: CASSLGVAGANEQFF
cdr3_nt: TGTGCCAGCAGCTTAGGCGTAGCGGGCGCCAATGAGCAGTTCTTC